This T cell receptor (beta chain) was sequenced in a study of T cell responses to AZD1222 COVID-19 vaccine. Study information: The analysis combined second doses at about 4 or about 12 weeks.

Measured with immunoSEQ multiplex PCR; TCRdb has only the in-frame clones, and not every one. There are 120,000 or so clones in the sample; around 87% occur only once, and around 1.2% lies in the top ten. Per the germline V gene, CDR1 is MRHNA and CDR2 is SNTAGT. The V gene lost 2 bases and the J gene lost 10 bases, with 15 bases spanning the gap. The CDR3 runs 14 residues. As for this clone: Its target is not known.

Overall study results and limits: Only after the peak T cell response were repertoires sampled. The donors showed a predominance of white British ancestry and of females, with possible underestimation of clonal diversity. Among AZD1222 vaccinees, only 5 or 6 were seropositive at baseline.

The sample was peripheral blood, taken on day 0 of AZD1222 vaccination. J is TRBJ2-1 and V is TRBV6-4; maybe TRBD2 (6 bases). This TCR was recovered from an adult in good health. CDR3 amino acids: CASSDGYGGNEQFF. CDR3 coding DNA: TGTGCCAGCAGTGACGGTTATGGGGGGAACGAGCAGTTCTTC.